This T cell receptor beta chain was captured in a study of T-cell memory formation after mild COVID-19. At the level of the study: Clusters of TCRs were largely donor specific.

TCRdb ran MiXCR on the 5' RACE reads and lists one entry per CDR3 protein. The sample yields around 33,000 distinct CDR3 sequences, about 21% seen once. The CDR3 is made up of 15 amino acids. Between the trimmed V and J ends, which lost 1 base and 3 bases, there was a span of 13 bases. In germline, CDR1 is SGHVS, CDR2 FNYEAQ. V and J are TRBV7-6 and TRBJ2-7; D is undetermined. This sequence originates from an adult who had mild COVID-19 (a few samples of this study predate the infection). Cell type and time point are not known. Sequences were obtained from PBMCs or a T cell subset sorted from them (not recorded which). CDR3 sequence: CASSLGGSPHYEQYF. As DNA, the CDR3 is TGTGCCAGCAGCTTAGGGGGAAGTCCCCACTACGAGCAGTACTTC.